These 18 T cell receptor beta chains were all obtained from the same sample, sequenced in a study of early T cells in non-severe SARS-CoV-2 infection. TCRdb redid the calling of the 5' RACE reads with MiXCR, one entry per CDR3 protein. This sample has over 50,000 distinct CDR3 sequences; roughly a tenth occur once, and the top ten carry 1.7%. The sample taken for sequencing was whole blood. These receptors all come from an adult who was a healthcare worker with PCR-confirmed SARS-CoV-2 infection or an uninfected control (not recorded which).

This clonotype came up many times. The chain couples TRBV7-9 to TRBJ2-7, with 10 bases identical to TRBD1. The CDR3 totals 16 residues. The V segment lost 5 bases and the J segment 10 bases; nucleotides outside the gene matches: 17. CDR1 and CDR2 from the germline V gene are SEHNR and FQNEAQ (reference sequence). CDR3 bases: TGTGCCAGCAGCCGATCGGCGGGACAGGGGCCCCTTTTCCAGTACTTC. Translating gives CASSRSAGQGPLFQYF.

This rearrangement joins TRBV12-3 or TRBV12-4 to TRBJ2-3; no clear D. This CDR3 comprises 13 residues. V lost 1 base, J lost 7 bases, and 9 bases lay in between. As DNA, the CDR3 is TGTGCCAGCAGTTTAGACACGGAAAATACGCAGTATTTT. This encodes CASSLDTENTQYF.

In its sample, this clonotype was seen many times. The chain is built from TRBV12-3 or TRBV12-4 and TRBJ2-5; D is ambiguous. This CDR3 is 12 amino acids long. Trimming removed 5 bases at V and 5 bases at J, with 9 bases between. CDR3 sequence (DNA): TGTGCCAGCAGTCCCCCCGAGGAGACCCAGTACTTC. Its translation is CASSPPEETQYF.

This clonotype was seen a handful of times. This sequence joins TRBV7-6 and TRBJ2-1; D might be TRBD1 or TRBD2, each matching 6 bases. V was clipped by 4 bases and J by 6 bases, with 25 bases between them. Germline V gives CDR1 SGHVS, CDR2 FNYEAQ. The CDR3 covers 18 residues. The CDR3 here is CASSSSAGQVYGPNEQFF. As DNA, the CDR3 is TGTGCCAGCAGCTCAAGTGCGGGACAAGTTTACGGGCCCAATGAGCAGTTCTTC.

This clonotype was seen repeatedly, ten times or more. This CDR3 is CASSLGQGADEQYF. CDR3 nucleotide sequence: TGTGCCAGCAGCTTGGGACAGGGAGCGGACGAGCAGTACTTC. The chain combines TRBV7-9 with TRBJ2-7; TRBD1 matches at 9 bases. Germline CDR1 reads SEHNR; CDR2 reads FQNEAQ (reference sequence). This CDR3 contains 14 residues. With V trimmed by 3 bases and J by 5 bases, 5 bases remained unmatched.

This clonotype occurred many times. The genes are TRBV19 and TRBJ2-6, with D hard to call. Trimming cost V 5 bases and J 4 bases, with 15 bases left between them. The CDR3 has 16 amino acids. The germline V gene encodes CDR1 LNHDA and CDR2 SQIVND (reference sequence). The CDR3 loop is CASSSVVGLGANVLTF. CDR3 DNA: TGTGCCAGTAGTTCCGTAGTTGGTTTGGGGGCCAACGTCCTGACTTTC.

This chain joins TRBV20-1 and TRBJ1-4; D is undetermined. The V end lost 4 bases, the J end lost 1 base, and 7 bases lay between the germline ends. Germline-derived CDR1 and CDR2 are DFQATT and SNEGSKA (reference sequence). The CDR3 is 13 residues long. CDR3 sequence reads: CSAIGLTNEKLFF. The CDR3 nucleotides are TGCAGTGCTATTGGTCTAACTAATGAAAAACTGTTTTTT.

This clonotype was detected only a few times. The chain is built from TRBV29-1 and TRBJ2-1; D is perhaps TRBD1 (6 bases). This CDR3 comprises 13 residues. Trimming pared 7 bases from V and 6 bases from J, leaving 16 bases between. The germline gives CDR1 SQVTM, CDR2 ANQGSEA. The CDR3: CSAEPPGANEQFF. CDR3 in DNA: TGCAGCGCTGAGCCCCCAGGGGCCAATGAGCAGTTCTTC.

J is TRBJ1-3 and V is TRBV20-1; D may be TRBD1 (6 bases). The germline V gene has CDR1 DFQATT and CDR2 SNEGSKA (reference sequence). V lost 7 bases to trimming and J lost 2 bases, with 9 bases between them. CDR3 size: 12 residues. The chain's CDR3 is CSGAGAGNTIYF. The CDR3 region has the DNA TGCAGTGGGGCAGGGGCTGGAAACACCATATATTTT.

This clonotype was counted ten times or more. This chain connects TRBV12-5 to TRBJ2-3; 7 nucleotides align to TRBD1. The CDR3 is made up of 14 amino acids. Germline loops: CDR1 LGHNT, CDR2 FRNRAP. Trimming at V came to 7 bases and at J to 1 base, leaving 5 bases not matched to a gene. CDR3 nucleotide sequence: TGTGCTAGTGACCTACAGGGGCGCACAGATACGCAGTATTTT. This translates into CASDLQGRTDTQYF.

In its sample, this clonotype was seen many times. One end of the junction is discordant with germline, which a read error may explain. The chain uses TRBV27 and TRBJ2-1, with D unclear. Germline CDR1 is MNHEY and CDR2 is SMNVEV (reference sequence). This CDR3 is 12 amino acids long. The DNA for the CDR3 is TGTGCCAGCAGTTTTCCCTCGGCTGAACGGGTCTTC. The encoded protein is CASSFPSAERVF.

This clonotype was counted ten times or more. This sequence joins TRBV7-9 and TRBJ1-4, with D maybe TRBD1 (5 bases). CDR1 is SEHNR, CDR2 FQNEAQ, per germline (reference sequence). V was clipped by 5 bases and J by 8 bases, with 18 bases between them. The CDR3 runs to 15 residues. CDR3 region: CASSATGSLLEKLFF. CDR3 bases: TGTGCCAGCAGCGCAACAGGTAGTCTTCTCGAAAAACTGTTTTTT.

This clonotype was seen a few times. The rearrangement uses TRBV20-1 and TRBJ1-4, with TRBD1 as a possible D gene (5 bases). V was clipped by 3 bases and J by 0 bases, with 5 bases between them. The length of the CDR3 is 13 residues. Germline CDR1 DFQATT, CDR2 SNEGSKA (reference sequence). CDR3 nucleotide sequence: TGCAGTGCTAGGGGGGCAACTAATGAAAAACTGTTTTTT. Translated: CSARGATNEKLFF.

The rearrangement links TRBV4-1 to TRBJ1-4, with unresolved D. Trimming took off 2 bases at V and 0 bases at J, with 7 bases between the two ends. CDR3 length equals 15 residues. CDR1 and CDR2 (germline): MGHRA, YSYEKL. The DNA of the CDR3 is TGCGCCAGCAGCCAAATCCAGTCAACTAATGAAAAACTGTTTTTT. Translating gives CASSQIQSTNEKLFF.

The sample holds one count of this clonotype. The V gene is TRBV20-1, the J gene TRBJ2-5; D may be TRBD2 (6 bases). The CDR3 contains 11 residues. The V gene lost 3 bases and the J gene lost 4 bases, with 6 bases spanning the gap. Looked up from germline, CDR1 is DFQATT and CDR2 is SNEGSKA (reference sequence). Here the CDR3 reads CSASGGETQYF. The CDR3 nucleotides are TGCAGTGCTAGCGGGGGAGAGACCCAGTACTTC.

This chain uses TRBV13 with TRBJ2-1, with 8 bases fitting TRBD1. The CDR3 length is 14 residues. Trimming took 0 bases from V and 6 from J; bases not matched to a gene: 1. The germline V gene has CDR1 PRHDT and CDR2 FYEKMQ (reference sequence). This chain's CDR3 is CASSLGDRGNEQFF. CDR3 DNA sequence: TGTGCCAGCAGCTTAGGAGACAGGGGCAATGAGCAGTTCTTC.

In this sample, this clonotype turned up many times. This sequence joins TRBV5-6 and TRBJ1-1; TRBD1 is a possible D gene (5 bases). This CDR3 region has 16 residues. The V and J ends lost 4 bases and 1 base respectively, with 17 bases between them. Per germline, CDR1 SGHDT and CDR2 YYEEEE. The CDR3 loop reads CASSLGAGHANTEAFF. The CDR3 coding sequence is TGTGCCAGCAGCCTTGGGGCGGGGCACGCGAACACTGAAGCTTTCTTT.

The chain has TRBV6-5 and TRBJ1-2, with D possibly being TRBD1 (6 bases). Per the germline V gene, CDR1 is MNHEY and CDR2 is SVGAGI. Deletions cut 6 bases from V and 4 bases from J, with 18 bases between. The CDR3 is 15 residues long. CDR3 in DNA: TGTGCCAGCAGCCCTGTGGGGGGGCAGGTCTATGGCTACACCTTC. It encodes CASSPVGGQVYGYTF.